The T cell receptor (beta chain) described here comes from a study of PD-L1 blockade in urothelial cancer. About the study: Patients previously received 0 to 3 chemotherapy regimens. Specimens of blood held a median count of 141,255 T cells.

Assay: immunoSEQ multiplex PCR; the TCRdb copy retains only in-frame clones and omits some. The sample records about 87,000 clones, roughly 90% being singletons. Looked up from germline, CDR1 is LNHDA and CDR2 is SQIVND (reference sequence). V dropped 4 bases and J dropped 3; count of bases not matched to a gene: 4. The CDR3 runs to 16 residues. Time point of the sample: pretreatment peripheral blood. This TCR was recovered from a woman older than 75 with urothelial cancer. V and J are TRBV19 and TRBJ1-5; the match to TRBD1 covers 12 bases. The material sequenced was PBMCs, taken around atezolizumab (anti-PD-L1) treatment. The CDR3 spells CASSRDRGPVNQPQHF. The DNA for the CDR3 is TGTGCCAGTAGTAGGGACAGGGGGCCGGTCAATCAGCCCCAGCATTTT.